The clone carrying this TCR beta chain was recorded once. Its target is unknown. The data are from a study of circulating and synovial CD4+ cells in juvenile arthritis. The data were produced by immunoSEQ multiplex PCR, yet TCRdb's version contains in-frame clones alone and is incomplete. In the table there are under 40,000 clones, 90% to 95% of which are singletons. Regarding the study as a whole: Traditional Vbeta family usage analysis missed the pathogenic-like versus bulk difference. CPL and bulk CD4 samples differed at least tenfold in T cell genomes. Measured synovium overlap likely understates the true shared repertoire.

Germline values: CDR1 LNHNV, CDR2 YYDKDF (reference sequence). Trimming cost V 1 base and J 6 bases; bases outside gene matches: 8. The CDR3 contains 15 residues. Sequencing was performed on CD4+ T cells from blood. The chain employs TRBV15 and TRBJ2-7; TRBD1 matches at 8 bases. The receptor's source is a human donor with juvenile idiopathic arthritis. DNA of the CDR3: TGTGCCACCAGCAGAGTTTTTACAGGGGGTGGCGAGCAGTACTTC. Amino acids: CATSRVFTGGGEQYF.